The 7 T cell receptor beta chains presented below share a single source sample, sequenced in a study of relationships among human T cell subsets. TCR alpha and beta CDR3s were amplified from mRNA by semiquantitative ARM-PCR. Tagged nested gene-specific primers were used first, then communal superprimers amplified exponentially. TCRdb fed the multiplex PCR reads into MiXCR, producing one record per CDR3 protein. The repertoire holds about 13,000 distinct CDR3 sequences, roughly 62% seen once, with approximately 30% in the top ten. Bead selections for CD25, CD56 and CD294 left a flow-through collected as Th1 cells. Sequences were obtained from CD4+ Th1 cells sorted from blood. These receptors were taken from a man in his forties or fifties in good health.

This clonotype was detected only a few times. The chain employs TRBV27 and TRBJ2-3; 7 bases are shared with TRBD2. Germline trimming cut 3 bases from V and 3 bases from J; bases unmatched to any gene: 6. The germline V gene has CDR1 MNHEY and CDR2 SMNVEV (reference sequence). The CDR3 loop spans 15 amino acids. This CDR3 is CASSLGGGGTDTQYF. DNA for the CDR3: TGTGCCAGCAGTTTGGGCGGGGGAGGGACAGATACGCAGTATTTT.

This rearrangement joins TRBV20-1 to TRBJ2-2; 11 bases map to TRBD1. The CDR3 runs 15 residues. V gave up 6 bases and J gave up 5 bases; unmatched junction bases: 8. Per the germline V gene, CDR1 is DFQATT and CDR2 is SNEGSKA (reference sequence). This CDR3 is CSALDRGLQTGELFF. The CDR3, as DNA: TGCAGTGCCCTGGACAGGGGGCTTCAAACCGGGGAGCTGTTTTTT.

J is TRBJ2-1 and V is TRBV12-3 or TRBV12-4, with TRBD2 matching 10 bases. V shed 6 bases, J shed 5 bases, and the junction held 7 bases outside the gene matches. The CDR3 is 15 residues long. The CDR3 nucleotides are TGTGCCAGCAGCCCAGCGGGAGGGATAAACAATGAGCAGTTCTTC. Translated: CASSPAGGINNEQFF.

This sequence joins TRBV18 and TRBJ1-1; a weak D match, TRBD1 (6 bases). V was clipped by 6 bases and J by 8 bases, with 10 bases between them. Germline V CDR1 and CDR2: KGHSH, LQKENI. CDR3 size: 11 residues. The CDR3 nucleotides are TGTGCCAGCTCGGGAAGGGGGGAAGCTTTCTTT. Its translation: CASSGRGEAFF.

The V and J genes are TRBV29-1 and TRBJ2-7; 9 bases align to TRBD1. The CDR3 runs 12 residues. Germline loops: CDR1 SQVTM, CDR2 ANQGSEA. V dropped 5 bases and J dropped 6; count of bases not matched to a gene: 5. The CDR3 nucleotides read TGCAGCGTTCGGACAGGGGAAGGCGAGCAGTACTTC. Translation gives CSVRTGEGEQYF.

The chain couples TRBV2 to TRBJ2-7; D uncertain. Trimming took 0 bases from V and 0 from J, leaving 12 bases between them. Germline V gene sequence: CDR1 SNHLY, CDR2 FYNNEI. This CDR3 is 16 amino acids long. As DNA, the CDR3 is TGTGCCAGCAGTGAAGCGGCGGAGTACAGCTCCTACGAGCAGTACTTC. Translated: CASSEAAEYSSYEQYF.

This chain links TRBV2 with TRBJ2-5; 13 bases map to TRBD2. The germline V gene encodes CDR1 SNHLY and CDR2 FYNNEI. The V segment lost 8 bases and the J segment 1 base; nucleotides outside the gene matches: 1. This CDR3 is built from 14 residues. DNA for the CDR3: TGTGCCAGCGGGACTAGCGGGACCCAAGAGACCCAGTACTTC. Translating gives CASGTSGTQETQYF.